The present TCR beta chain was sequenced within a study of T cell clones after liver transplantation. The CDR3 runs 16 residues. Per germline, CDR1 SEHNR and CDR2 FQNEAQ (reference sequence). Unmatched junction bases numbered 1, after V lost 0 bases and J lost 0 bases. Clones were sequenced by immunoSEQ multiplex PCR, and TCRdb holds only the in-frame ones, with some missing. Of about 68,000 clones listed, around 92% were seen once; the top ten hold 0.75% to 1%. This specimen consisted of CD4+ T cells from blood, obtained around 27 months after liver transplant. This chain connects TRBV7-9 to TRBJ2-3; TRBD2 matches at 9 bases. This TCR was recovered from a human patient who received a liver transplant. The graft donor may be the source of some T cells. CDR3 loop: CASSLATSGSTDTQYF. CDR3 DNA: TGTGCCAGCAGCTTAGCTACTAGCGGGAGCACAGATACGCAGTATTTT. The full variable domain, rest sourced from reference TRBV7-9 and TRBJ2-3, is DTGVSQNPRHKITKRGQNVTFRCDPISEHNRLYWYRQTLGQGPEFLTYFQNEAQLEKSRLLSDRFSAERPKGSFSTLEIQRTEQGDSAMYLCASSLATSGSTDTQYFGPGTRLTVL.